The 27 T cell receptor beta chains below all came from one sample that was sequenced in a study of blood T cell repertoires in COVID-19. Sequencing was performed with immunoSEQ multiplex PCR; in TCRdb, only in-frame clones are kept and a portion is missing. The sample has 300,000 to 450,000 clones; around 84% are singletons. Sequencing was done on a sample of peripheral blood. The receptors originated from a human donor in a cohort sampled during active COVID-19.

The chain has TRBV7-8 and TRBJ2-1; 8 bases line up with TRBD1. This CDR3 is 15 amino acids long. J gave up 6 bases and V 5 bases, and 9 bases lay outside the gene matches. Germline assignment: CDR1 SGHVS and CDR2 FQNEAQ. The CDR3 loop is CASSPLDRVFNEQFF. CDR3 in DNA: TGTGCCAGCAGCCCCCTGGACAGGGTGTTCAATGAGCAGTTCTTC.

The chain joins TRBV28 to TRBJ2-1, with 8 positions matching TRBD2. J gave up 5 bases and V 4 bases, and 10 bases lay outside the gene matches. The CDR3 spans 16 residues. CDR1 and CDR2 (germline): MDHEN, SYDVKM. CDR3 in amino acids: CASSSPGTRPNNEQFF. The CDR3 DNA is TGTGCCAGCAGTTCTCCCGGGACTAGACCAAACAATGAGCAGTTCTTC.

This rearrangement joins TRBV30 to TRBJ1-2; D not certain. The CDR3 has 14 residues. The ends were cut back, 0 bases at V and 8 bases at J, with 16 bases in the middle. Germline V CDR1 and CDR2: GTSNPN, SVGIG (reference sequence). CDR3 sequence reads: CAWSVSPGNQGYTF. CDR3 sequence (DNA): TGTGCCTGGAGTGTATCTCCGGGAAACCAGGGCTACACCTTC.

This clone was recorded once. The genes are TRBV5-4 and TRBJ2-1, with 14 bases that match TRBD2. V dropped 4 bases and J dropped 0; count of bases not matched to a gene: 9. The germline CDR1 and CDR2 sequences are SGHNT and YYREEE (reference sequence). CDR3 length equals 19 residues. The CDR3 is CASSLKTSGRVGSYNEQFF. As DNA, the CDR3 is TGTGCCAGCAGCCTCAAGACTAGCGGGAGGGTCGGCTCCTACAATGAGCAGTTCTTC.

The chain joins TRBV11-3 to TRBJ2-2; TRBD1 matches at 9 bases. The CDR3 loop spans 16 amino acids. The V gene end was trimmed by 5 bases and the J gene end by 5 bases; junction bases not matched to a gene: 9. CDR1 is SGHNT and CDR2 is YENEEA in the germline V gene. CDR3 amino acids: CASSRDRGDSTGELFF. CDR3 sequence (DNA): TGTGCCAGCAGCCGAGACAGGGGGGATTCGACCGGGGAGCTGTTTTTT.

The CDR3 region has the DNA TGCAGCGTGTCGACAGGGTGGGAGCAGTACTTC. This sequence encodes CSVSTGWEQYF. The genes are TRBV29-1 and TRBJ2-7; 7 bases map to TRBD1. The CDR3 has 11 residues. Germline CDR1 SQVTM, CDR2 ANQGSEA. With V trimmed by 6 bases and J by 7 bases, 6 bases remained unmatched.

The V call is TRBV5-5, the J call TRBJ2-1, with unresolved D. This CDR3 has 13 amino acids. Trimming removed 5 bases at V and 2 bases at J, with 8 bases between. Germline CDR1 is SGHKS and CDR2 is YYEKEE (reference sequence). The CDR3 here is CASRYGAYNEQFF. The CDR3 DNA sequence: TGTGCCAGCAGATACGGAGCCTACAATGAGCAGTTCTTC. The full variable domain, completed using reference TRBV5-5 and TRBJ2-1, is DAGVTQSPTHLIKTRGQQVTLRCSPISGHKSVSWYQQVLGQGPQFIFQYYEKEERGRGNFPDRFSARQFPNYSSELNVNALLLGDSALYLCASRYGAYNEQFFGPGTRLTVL.

This clone was recorded once. The J gene is TRBJ2-5, the V gene TRBV5-1, with a tentative D call TRBD1 (6 bases). CDR1 is SGHRS and CDR2 is YFSETQ in the germline V gene. Trimming took off 6 bases at V and 5 bases at J, with 17 bases between the two ends. The CDR3 spans 14 residues. CDR3 in DNA: TGCGCCAGCAACCCCTTGGGGGCGCGGGAGACCCAGTACTTC. Its translation: CASNPLGARETQYF.

J is TRBJ2-1 and V is TRBV20-1, with 8 positions matching TRBD2. Unmatched junction bases numbered 10, after V lost 3 bases and J lost 9 bases. CDR3 length equals 14 residues. Germline values: CDR1 DFQATT, CDR2 SNEGSKA (reference sequence). The chain's CDR3 is CSASVTGRAGEQFF. As DNA, the CDR3 is TGCAGTGCTAGTGTGACCGGGAGGGCCGGTGAGCAGTTCTTC.

CDR3 loop: CASSSLPGGRETQYF. The CDR3 coding sequence is TGTGCCAGCAGCTCACTCCCGGGGGGTAGAGAGACCCAGTACTTC. This chain connects TRBV7-3 to TRBJ2-5; 7 positions match TRBD2. Germline trimming cut 4 bases from V and 4 bases from J; bases unmatched to any gene: 9. This CDR3 has 15 amino acids. CDR1 and CDR2 (germline): SGHTA, FQGTGA.

The chain couples TRBV6-5 to TRBJ1-4; D not resolved. Germline V gene data show CDR1 as MNHEY and CDR2 as SVGAGI. Trimming took 5 bases from V and 3 from J, leaving 13 bases between them. This CDR3 contains 15 residues. The CDR3, as DNA: TGTGCCAGCAGTACGATACTTGCGGCTAATGAAAAACTGTTTTTT. It encodes CASSTILAANEKLFF.

The chain couples TRBV3-1 (or the pseudogene TRBV3-2) to TRBJ2-3; 10 positions match TRBD2. Per germline, CDR1 LGHDT and CDR2 YNNKEL (reference sequence). CDR3 length: 15 residues. J gave up 8 bases and V 2 bases, and 7 bases lay outside the gene matches. Here the CDR3 reads CASSQRSGGAGTQYF. The CDR3 nucleotides read TGTGCCAGCAGCCAACGCAGCGGGGGGGCCGGTACGCAGTATTTT.

This chain joins TRBV7-6 and TRBJ1-1; D is ambiguous. The CDR3 contains 15 residues. The V gene's germline CDR1 is SGHVS and CDR2 FNYEAQ. Trimming left V 5 bases short and J 4 bases short, with 17 bases between. Here the CDR3 reads CASSPTGYSATEAFF. The CDR3 nucleotides read TGTGCCAGCAGCCCAACGGGGTATTCGGCCACTGAAGCTTTCTTT.

The table lists this clone with a few counts. The rearrangement uses TRBV28 and TRBJ1-1, with 10 bases fitting TRBD1. This CDR3 is built from 14 residues. V dropped 3 bases and J dropped 11; count of bases not matched to a gene: 9. Germline CDR1 and CDR2: MDHEN and SYDVKM. CDR3 in DNA: TGTGCCAGCAGTTTGGGACAGGGGATAGGTAGGGCTTTCTTT. Translated, it gives CASSLGQGIGRAFF.

The rearrangement uses TRBV30 and TRBJ1-2, with TRBD1 matching over 9 bases. Germline CDR1 is GTSNPN and CDR2 is SVGIG (reference sequence). The CDR3 is 13 amino acids. V was pared by 6 bases and J by 2 bases, with 4 bases of the junction left unmatched. The CDR3 bases are TGTGCCTGTCCCGGGACAGGGAACTATGGCTACACCTTC. Encoded protein: CACPGTGNYGYTF.

The chain joins TRBV3-1 (or the pseudogene TRBV3-2) to TRBJ2-7, with a weak D call TRBD2 (6 bases). With 0 bases removed from V and 4 bases from J, the gap between germline ends came to 16 bases. In germline, CDR1 is LGHDT, CDR2 YNNKEL (reference sequence). The CDR3 has 16 amino acids. CDR3 amino acids: CASSQDPPVGRYEQYF. CDR3 DNA: TGTGCCAGCAGCCAAGACCCCCCAGTGGGGAGGTACGAGCAGTACTTC.

This chain links TRBV11-2 with TRBJ1-6, with D possibly TRBD1 on 6 matching bases. This CDR3 spans 16 amino acids. The V end was cut by 1 base, the J end by 10 bases, with 17 bases between. Germline loops: CDR1 SGHAT, CDR2 FQNNGV. The CDR3 DNA reads as TGTGCCAGCAGCTTAGGCCGCGGTCGGGGGGCGTCACCCCTCCACTTT. Translated, it gives CASSLGRGRGASPLHF.

The chain joins TRBV25-1 to TRBJ2-7; possible D gene TRBD2, 6 bases. This CDR3 region has 14 residues. Per the germline V gene, CDR1 is MGHDK and CDR2 is SYGVNS. Trimming took off 3 bases at V and 3 bases at J, with 12 bases between the two ends. DNA for the CDR3: TGTGCCAGCAGTGATGGGGGGACCTACTACGAGCAGTACTTC. It is translated as CASSDGGTYYEQYF.

The V gene is TRBV18, the J gene TRBJ1-4; D may be TRBD1 (5 bases). The germline V and J ends were trimmed by 3 bases and 8 bases, with 16 bases remaining between them. Germline assignment: CDR1 KGHSH and CDR2 LQKENI. This CDR3 comprises 15 residues. The chain's CDR3 is CASSPQGQSREKLFF. The CDR3, as DNA: TGTGCCAGCTCACCTCAGGGCCAGTCCAGAGAAAAACTGTTTTTT.

The chain has TRBV7-7 and TRBJ2-5; D may be TRBD2 (5 bases). Germline V gene lookup returns CDR1 SSHAT and CDR2 FNYEAQ (reference sequence). V lost 1 base to trimming and J lost 4 bases, with 10 bases between them. The length of the CDR3 is 14 residues. The CDR3 DNA is TGTGCCAGCAGCTTAGAACTAGTAGGAGAGACCCAGTACTTC. Its translation: CASSLELVGETQYF.

V and J are TRBV6-4 and TRBJ1-2; 9 bases fit TRBD1. Germline V gives CDR1 MRHNA, CDR2 SNTAGT. V lost 5 bases, J lost 3 bases, and 7 bases stayed unmatched. The length of the CDR3 is 15 residues. The DNA of the CDR3 is TGTGCCAGCAGTCCCGGACAGGGGAGAGACTATGGCTACACCTTC. Translating it yields CASSPGQGRDYGYTF.

The chain has TRBV9 and TRBJ1-6, with TRBD1 identical over 9 bases. Germline V gene lookup returns CDR1 SGDLS and CDR2 YYNGEE. The V and J ends lost 0 bases and 7 bases, in that order; junction bases with no gene match: 2. CDR3 length: 15 residues. The CDR3 here is CASSVDGTGNSPLHF. CDR3 sequence (DNA): TGTGCCAGCAGCGTAGATGGGACAGGGAATTCACCCCTCCACTTT.

This clone was seen just once. V is TRBV7-3 and J is TRBJ2-1; 9 positions match TRBD1. CDR1 and CDR2 from the germline V gene are SGHTA and FQGTGA. The CDR3 spans 14 residues. The trim removed 5 bases at V and 6 bases at J, leaving 5 bases unmatched. CDR3 DNA: TGTGCCAGCAGCCAAGGACAGGGGATCAATGAGCAGTTCTTC. Translating it yields CASSQGQGINEQFF.

As DNA, the CDR3 is TGTGCCACCAGTGCCGGCGGCGGGGGTGGGGAGACCCAGTACTTC. As protein: CATSAGGGGGETQYF. The chain is built from TRBV24-1 and TRBJ2-5; TRBD2 aligns across 7 bases. The V gene's germline CDR1 is KGHDR and CDR2 SFDVKD. V lost 5 bases and J lost 5; bases outside the gene matches: 10. This CDR3 is 15 amino acids long.

This chain joins TRBV29-1 and TRBJ2-5; 7 positions match TRBD2. The CDR3 is 15 residues long. V shed 1 base, J shed 4 bases, and the junction held 9 bases outside the gene matches. Germline V gives CDR1 SQVTM, CDR2 ANQGSEA. The CDR3 here is CSVEAGGGVGETQYF. The CDR3 nucleotides are TGCAGCGTTGAAGCGGGAGGAGGGGTTGGAGAGACCCAGTACTTC.

V and J are TRBV29-1 and TRBJ1-1, with D possibly matching TRBD1 (6 bases). Germline-derived CDR1 and CDR2 are SQVTM and ANQGSEA. V was clipped by 0 bases and J by 1 base, with 18 bases between them. The CDR3 consists of 17 residues. The CDR3 DNA reads TGCAGCGTTGAAGATCCAATACAGGGCAGGGGGAACACTGAAGCTTTCTTT. Protein sequence: CSVEDPIQGRGNTEAFF.

The rearrangement uses TRBV27 and TRBJ2-1; D is possibly TRBD2 (7 bases). There are 19 residues in the CDR3. Trimming took off 6 bases at V and 9 bases at J, with 33 bases between the two ends. From germline, CDR1 is MNHEY and CDR2 SMNVEV (reference sequence). CDR3: CASSLTGLGAGGGGFEQFF. CDR3 DNA sequence: TGTGCCAGCAGCCTAACAGGGCTGGGGGCTGGGGGAGGGGGATTTGAGCAGTTCTTC.